Sequencing of this TCR beta chain was carried out in a study of cytomegalovirus exposure and HLA in healthy donors. Overall study: Early released data had about 85 million unique TCRs, all coming from HLA-typed donors.

A remark on this clone: Its antigen is currently unknown.

Whole-study results and caveats: The availability of immune exposure information extended only to CMV serostatus. Some TCR beta chains (about 180 of them) were listed as cytomegalovirus-associated.

The PCR employed 60 Vbeta primers together with 13 Jbeta primers. The repertoire was sequenced with immunoSEQ multiplex PCR; TCRdb's copy has only in-frame clones and lacks some. This sample carries 150,000 to 200,000 clones, approximately 88% of them seen once, and the ten largest clones take around 1.4%. Germline CDR1 and CDR2: SGHDN and FVKESK. V gave up 4 bases and J gave up 8 bases, with 8 bases separating them. The CDR3 runs to 11 residues. When sampled, the donors appeared nominally healthy, though they likely had unrecorded immune exposures. The chain has TRBV14 and TRBJ1-1, with D hard to call. The sequence came from a woman aged 18-30 years in good health and CMV-seronegative. Sequenced input: PBMCs. CDR3 residues: CASSLRGEAFF. Written as DNA, the CDR3 is TGTGCCAGCAGCCTTCGCGGAGAAGCTTTCTTT.